This TCR beta chain comes out of a study of beta chain features in type 1 diabetes. This clone was picked up a small number of times. Its antigen is currently unknown. Germline trimming cut 6 bases from V and 4 bases from J; bases unmatched to any gene: 5. This CDR3 is built from 13 residues. From germline, CDR1 is MNHNS and CDR2 SASEGT. General observations from the study: In cDNA sequencing, cells with high TCR expression could be over-represented. TCRB CDR3s were moderately but significantly shorter in Type 1 diabetes patients in all four CD4+ subsets.

Expressed TCRB transcripts got sequenced, as all isolated RNA was reverse transcribed. Some clones are missing from TCRdb's copy, which holds only in-frame ones; the method was immunoSEQ multiplex PCR. The sample records roughly 350,000 clones, roughly a tenth being singletons. This receptor was obtained from a man aged 30 to 39 with type 1 diabetes. This sequence joins TRBV6-1 and TRBJ2-5, with 7 bases aligning to TRBD2. Specimen: central memory CD4+ T cells from blood. Here the CDR3 reads CASRDSGGETQYF. The CDR3 DNA reads TGTGCCAGCAGGGACTCGGGGGGAGAGACCCAGTACTTC.